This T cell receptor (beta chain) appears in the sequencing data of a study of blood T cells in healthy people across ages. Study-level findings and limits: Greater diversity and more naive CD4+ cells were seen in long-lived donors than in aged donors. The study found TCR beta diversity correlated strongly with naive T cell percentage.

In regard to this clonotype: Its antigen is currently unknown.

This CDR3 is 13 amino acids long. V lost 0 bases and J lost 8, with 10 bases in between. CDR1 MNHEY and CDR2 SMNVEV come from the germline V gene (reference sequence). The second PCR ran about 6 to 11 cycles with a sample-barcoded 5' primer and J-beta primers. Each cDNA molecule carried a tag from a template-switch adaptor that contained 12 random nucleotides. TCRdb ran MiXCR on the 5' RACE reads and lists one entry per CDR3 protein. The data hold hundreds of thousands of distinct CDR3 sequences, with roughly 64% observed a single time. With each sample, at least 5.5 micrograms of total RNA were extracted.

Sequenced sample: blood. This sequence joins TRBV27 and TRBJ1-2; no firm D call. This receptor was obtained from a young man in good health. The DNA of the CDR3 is TGTGCCAGCAGTTTATCGACGGGAGAGGGCTACACCTTC. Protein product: CASSLSTGEGYTF.